The 20 T cell receptor beta chains in this list originate from one sample, sequenced in a study of T cell changes during pregnancy in multiple sclerosis. The data were produced by immunoSEQ multiplex PCR, yet TCRdb's version contains in-frame clones alone and is incomplete. This table has some 60,000 clones, about 89% appearing once. The specimen comprised CD4+ T cells from peripheral blood mononuclear cells, sampled in the first trimester of pregnancy. The source of these receptors is a female donor with multiple sclerosis, enrolled in a pregnancy study.

The gene calls are TRBV7-2 and TRBJ1-3; D is ambiguous. V lost 1 base and J 0 bases, leaving 7 bases between the germline ends. The CDR3 sequence is 15 residues long. The germline V gene has CDR1 SGHTA and CDR2 FQGNSA. CDR3 nucleotides: TGTGCCAGCAGCTTAGATCTGAGCTCTGGAAACACCATATATTTT. Protein product: CASSLDLSSGNTIYF.

The chain is built from TRBV5-6 and TRBJ2-7, with 9 bases aligning to TRBD2. Germline values: CDR1 SGHDT, CDR2 YYEEEE. CDR3 length: 15 residues. The junction had 7 bases not matched to a gene; V was cut back by 4 bases and J by 2 bases. The CDR3 spells CASSPKAGGPYEQYF. In nucleotides, the CDR3 is TGTGCCAGCAGCCCCAAAGCGGGGGGTCCCTACGAGCAGTACTTC.

The chain has TRBV19 and TRBJ1-2; D remains ambiguous. The CDR3 loop spans 14 amino acids. The germline V and J ends were trimmed by 5 bases and 5 bases, with 15 bases remaining between them. Germline CDR1 and CDR2: LNHDA and SQIVND (reference sequence). CDR3 in DNA: TGTGCCAGTAGTCTTGCCGCCCTAAGTTATGGCTACACCTTC. Its translation: CASSLAALSYGYTF.

This chain links TRBV7-8 with TRBJ2-7, with D perhaps TRBD2 (5 bases). This CDR3 has 14 residues. With 8 bases removed from V and 1 base from J, the gap between germline ends came to 15 bases. Germline CDR1 and CDR2: SGHVS and FQNEAQ. Here the CDR3 reads CASLTNSGSYEQYF. CDR3 nucleotide sequence: TGTGCCAGCTTAACGAACAGCGGATCCTACGAGCAGTACTTC.

The chain is built from TRBV6-6 and TRBJ2-7, with D tentatively TRBD2 (7 bases). With 6 bases removed from V and 2 bases from J, the gap between germline ends came to 17 bases. Germline assignment: CDR1 MNHNY and CDR2 SVGAGI (reference sequence). CDR3 length equals 15 residues. The CDR3 bases are TGTGCCAGCAGACTCGAGGGGGGGCCAACCTACGAGCAGTACTTC. It specifies CASRLEGGPTYEQYF.

This chain connects TRBV5-4 to TRBJ1-2; D possibly corresponds to TRBD1 (6 bases). Trimming took off 4 bases at V and 6 bases at J, with 10 bases between the two ends. In germline, CDR1 is SGHNT, CDR2 YYREEE (reference sequence). CDR3 size: 12 residues. In DNA, the CDR3 is TGTGCCAGCAGCCGAGGGGGAAATGGCTACACCTTC. It translates to CASSRGGNGYTF.

This rearrangement joins TRBV6-5 to TRBJ1-4, with unresolved D. CDR1 is MNHEY, CDR2 SVGAGI, per germline. This CDR3 is 14 amino acids long. Trimming left V 6 bases short and J 2 bases short, with 10 bases between. The CDR3 spells CASRRGWTNEKLFF. In DNA, the CDR3 is TGTGCCAGCAGGCGGGGATGGACTAATGAAAAACTGTTTTTT.

In the case of this clone: The CDR3 does not end in the conserved phenylalanine or tryptophan, so this is likely a read error. The DNA is left out, because the CDR3 cannot be placed on it with certainty; the CDR3 is given as TCRdb lists it. CDR3 amino acids: CASSIAGGRE. The V call is TRBV27, the J call TRBJ1-4. CDR1 and CDR2 from the germline V gene are MNHEY and SMNVEV (reference sequence). The CDR3 is 10 amino acids long, termini counted.

This chain joins TRBV5-6 and TRBJ1-3; TRBD1 matches at 7 bases. Trimming cost V 4 bases and J 2 bases; bases outside gene matches: 3. Germline CDR1 and CDR2: SGHDT and YYEEEE. The CDR3 runs to 14 residues. This chain's CDR3 is CASSTGQPGNTIYF. CDR3 nucleotides: TGTGCCAGCAGCACGGGACAGCCTGGAAACACCATATATTTT.

This clone was recorded a few times. The V and J genes are TRBV7-3 and TRBJ1-6, with no clear D. CDR1 and CDR2 (germline): SGHTA, FQGTGA. The CDR3 totals 16 residues. Trimming left V 2 bases short and J 0 bases short, with 8 bases between. DNA of the CDR3: TGTGCCAGCAGCTTAGAGGGAAGCTCCTATAATTCACCCCTCCACTTT. It is translated as CASSLEGSSYNSPLHF.

The chain recombines TRBV9 with TRBJ1-2; 8 bases match TRBD1. Germline V gene lookup returns CDR1 SGDLS and CDR2 YYNGEE. V lost 2 bases to trimming and J lost 8 bases; unmatched junction nucleotides: 2. The CDR3 is 12 residues long. CDR3 sequence (DNA): TGTGCCAGCAGCGTGAACAGGGGGGGCTACACCTTC. Protein product: CASSVNRGGYTF.

This chain links TRBV5-6 with TRBJ1-3, with D perhaps TRBD1 (5 bases). CDR3 length: 17 amino acids. The germline V and J ends were trimmed by 2 bases and 5 bases, with 20 bases remaining between them. The germline CDR1 and CDR2 sequences are SGHDT and YYEEEE. The CDR3 is CASSFSVGDRGRNTIYF. CDR3 nucleotide sequence: TGTGCCAGCAGCTTCTCGGTGGGGGACCGGGGGAGAAACACCATATATTTT.

The chain has TRBV2 and TRBJ1-1; TRBD1 is a possible D gene (6 bases). Trimming shortened V by 5 bases and J by 3 bases, and 10 bases separated the two germline ends. The CDR3 runs to 13 residues. Looked up from germline, CDR1 is SNHLY and CDR2 is FYNNEI. Written as DNA, the CDR3 is TGTGCCAGCAGTCAAAAGGGGGACACTGAAGCTTTCTTT. Translating it yields CASSQKGDTEAFF.

The V call is TRBV19, the J call TRBJ2-3; D unclear. The V gene lost 0 bases and the J gene lost 5 bases, with 6 bases spanning the gap. This CDR3 contains 13 residues. CDR1 and CDR2 (germline): LNHDA, SQIVND (reference sequence). CDR3 in amino acids: CASSIEKQDTQYF. The CDR3 region has the DNA TGTGCCAGTAGTATAGAGAAGCAAGATACGCAGTATTTT.

This clone showed up just once. The chain uses TRBV19 and TRBJ1-1; D is unclear. This CDR3 has 16 amino acids. Germline V gene lookup returns CDR1 LNHDA and CDR2 SQIVND (reference sequence). Trimming pared 1 base from V and 5 bases from J, leaving 17 bases between. The CDR3 loop is CASSIGDWAGTTEAFF. DNA of the CDR3: TGTGCCAGTAGTATAGGAGACTGGGCGGGAACGACTGAAGCTTTCTTT.

This chain connects TRBV18 to TRBJ1-2; 7 bases map to TRBD1. The CDR3 spans 16 residues. V lost 6 bases to trimming and J lost 2 bases; unmatched junction nucleotides: 12. CDR1 is KGHSH and CDR2 is LQKENI in the germline V gene. The CDR3 here is CASSPETGQKNYGYTF. CDR3 DNA sequence: TGTGCCAGCTCGCCCGAGACGGGACAGAAGAACTATGGCTACACCTTC.

The chain links TRBV7-2 to TRBJ2-1; 7 nucleotides align to TRBD1. The trim removed 4 bases at V and 3 bases at J, leaving 6 bases unmatched. The CDR3 runs 15 residues. CDR1 is SGHTA, CDR2 FQGNSA, per germline. CDR3 in DNA: TGTGCCAGCAGCTCGACCGGGACAGTCTACAATGAGCAGTTCTTC. As protein: CASSSTGTVYNEQFF.

The chain links TRBV5-4 to TRBJ2-1, with D perhaps matching TRBD1 (5 bases). V was clipped by 0 bases and J by 5 bases, with 15 bases between them. The CDR3 has 16 residues. Germline CDR1 reads SGHNT; CDR2 reads YYREEE (reference sequence). The CDR3: CASSLAGRLVDNEQFF. The CDR3 bases are TGTGCCAGCAGCTTGGCAGGGCGACTGGTGGACAATGAGCAGTTCTTC.

V usage is TRBV27 and J usage is TRBJ2-2; TRBD2 matches 14 bases. There are 20 residues in the CDR3. V shed 7 bases, J shed 6 bases, and the junction held 19 bases outside the gene matches. Per the germline V gene, CDR1 is MNHEY and CDR2 is SMNVEV (reference sequence). The CDR3 coding sequence is TGTGCCAGCAAACCTACCGGGACTAGCGGGGGAGCCCTGTACGCCGGGGAGCTGTTTTTT. It codes for CASKPTGTSGGALYAGELFF.

The chain combines TRBV27 with TRBJ1-2; 8 bases fit TRBD1. The V gene's germline CDR1 is MNHEY and CDR2 SMNVEV (reference sequence). V lost 1 base to trimming and J lost 8 bases; unmatched junction nucleotides: 12. This CDR3 is 16 amino acids long. CDR3 in DNA: TGTGCCAGCAGTTTATTAACGACCCAGGGGGCGAGAGGCTACACCTTC. As protein: CASSLLTTQGARGYTF.